Shown below are 20 T cell receptor beta chains from a single sample sequenced in a study of blood T cells in healthy people across ages. Primers used in a second PCR of roughly 6 to 12 cycles were a sample-barcoded 5' primer and a J-beta primer mix. TCRdb fed the 5' RACE reads into MiXCR, producing one record per CDR3 protein. The sample includes under 850,000 distinct CDR3 sequences, about 37% of them seen just once. Sequencing was performed on blood. These receptor sequences come from a man aged 18-30 years in good health.

The chain uses TRBV12-3 or TRBV12-4 and TRBJ2-5; D perhaps matches TRBD2 (6 bases). The CDR3 loop spans 17 amino acids. V lost 3 bases and J 5 bases, leaving 22 bases between the germline ends. The CDR3, as DNA: TGTGCCAGCAGTTTGACTAGGTCCGAGCGGGTGAGCGAGACCCAGTACTTC. Its protein product is CASSLTRSERVSETQYF.

This clonotype was detected only a few times. This sequence joins TRBV20-1 and TRBJ2-3, with 12 bases that match TRBD1. V gave up 5 bases and J gave up 3 bases; unmatched junction bases: 9. The CDR3 spans 16 residues. Germline values: CDR1 DFQATT, CDR2 SNEGSKA (reference sequence). The CDR3 coding sequence is TGCAGTGCTCGCCCGGGACAGGGGGCTTGGACAGATACGCAGTATTTT. It specifies CSARPGQGAWTDTQYF.

This clonotype was counted only a few times. The genes are TRBV5-1 and TRBJ2-5; D may be TRBD1 or TRBD2 (6 bases each). V lost 4 bases to trimming and J lost 4 bases, with 20 bases between them. CDR3 size: 16 residues. Germline V gene lookup returns CDR1 SGHRS and CDR2 YFSETQ. CDR3 residues: CASSPRRGGGLETQYF. DNA for the CDR3: TGCGCCAGCAGCCCCCGTCGAGGGGGAGGTTTAGAGACCCAGTACTTC.

This clonotype was counted between two and nine times. The chain uses TRBV12-3 or TRBV12-4 and TRBJ1-1; D is unresolved. There are 14 residues in the CDR3. V lost 2 bases, J lost 3 bases, and 10 bases lay in between. CDR3 DNA sequence: TGTGCCAGCAGTTTAATCCTTGGGGACACTGAAGCTTTCTTT. Translated, it gives CASSLILGDTEAFF.

This clonotype was seen many times. This chain links TRBV20-1 with TRBJ2-7, with 7 nucleotides matching TRBD1. V dropped 6 bases and J dropped 7; count of bases not matched to a gene: 12. The germline V gene has CDR1 DFQATT and CDR2 SNEGSKA (reference sequence). This CDR3 region has 13 residues. CDR3 sequence: CSAAGGALEEQYF. The CDR3 nucleotides read TGCAGTGCGGCAGGGGGTGCCCTAGAGGAGCAGTACTTC.

In this sample, this clonotype turned up a few times. The J gene is TRBJ2-7, the V gene TRBV6-2 or TRBV6-3; 7 nucleotides match TRBD1. The CDR3 consists of 14 residues. With 3 bases clipped from V and 3 bases from J, the junction kept 5 bases outside the gene matches. CDR1 is MNHEY and CDR2 is SVGEGT in the germline V gene. CDR3 sequence reads: CASSYGDRSYEQYF. The CDR3 nucleotides read TGTGCCAGCAGTTATGGGGACAGAAGCTACGAGCAGTACTTC.

The rearrangement uses TRBV20-1 and TRBJ2-7; weak D call: TRBD2 (5 bases). The CDR3 has 15 amino acids. The germline V and J ends were trimmed by 0 bases and 0 bases, with 12 bases remaining between them. In germline, CDR1 is DFQATT, CDR2 SNEGSKA (reference sequence). This CDR3 reads CSARDRGPSSYEQYF. CDR3 bases: TGCAGTGCTAGAGATAGAGGGCCGAGCTCCTACGAGCAGTACTTC.

The chain combines TRBV19 with TRBJ2-1; 10 bases are shared with TRBD1. Germline values: CDR1 LNHDA, CDR2 SQIVND (reference sequence). The trim removed 8 bases at V and 7 bases at J, leaving 11 bases unmatched. This CDR3 has 15 residues. CDR3 protein: CASAPGTGDGNEQFF. The CDR3 bases are TGTGCCAGTGCCCCCGGGACAGGGGATGGGAATGAGCAGTTCTTC.

This clonotype was found once. This sequence joins TRBV4-3 and TRBJ2-5, with D uncertain. Germline CDR1 is LGHNA and CDR2 is YSLEER. The V end was cut by 4 bases, the J end by 5 bases, with 11 bases between. The length of the CDR3 is 13 residues. The CDR3 DNA sequence: TGCGCCAGCAGCCGGCGGACGACGGAGACCCAGTACTTC. Its translation is CASSRRTTETQYF.

This clonotype has only a few counts. The V and J genes are TRBV5-1 and TRBJ1-1, with 7 bases that match TRBD1. This CDR3 is built from 15 residues. Germline trimming cut 0 bases from V and 5 bases from J; bases unmatched to any gene: 7. CDR1 is SGHRS, CDR2 YFSETQ, per germline. CDR3 nucleotide sequence: TGCGCCAGCAGCTTGGAGGGGACAGCTGGAACTGAAGCTTTCTTT. This encodes CASSLEGTAGTEAFF.

The V and J genes are TRBV7-2 and TRBJ2-5; the D gene is possibly TRBD1 (5 bases). The CDR3 is 13 amino acids. Germline V gives CDR1 SGHTA, CDR2 FQGNSA. V lost 4 bases and J 11 bases, leaving 17 bases between the germline ends. CDR3 protein: CASSSGRANEQYF. The CDR3 coding sequence is TGTGCCAGCAGCTCCGGCAGGGCCAATGAGCAGTACTTC.

To note about this clonotype: With a much larger clone just one base away, this may be a read error. The chain employs TRBV12-3 or TRBV12-4 and TRBJ2-5, with D perhaps assigned TRBD1 or TRBD2 (5 bases each). Trimming stripped 7 bases from V and 5 bases from J, with 14 bases between. This CDR3 spans 13 amino acids. The CDR3 DNA reads as TGTGCCAGCACCGCAGGGAGCCGGGAGACCCAGTACTTC. This codes for CASTAGSRETQYF.

A few counts support this clonotype. This rearrangement joins TRBV7-3 to TRBJ1-1; TRBD1 matches 7 bases. The germline V gene has CDR1 SGHTA and CDR2 FQGTGA. V trimming: 5 bases; J trimming: 1 base; junction bases outside the gene matches: 4. This CDR3 has 14 residues. CDR3: CASSIWDRNTEAFF. The CDR3 DNA reads TGTGCCAGCAGCATATGGGACAGGAACACTGAAGCTTTCTTT.

At least ten counts were recorded for this clonotype. The chain uses TRBV25-1 and TRBJ2-1, with D maybe TRBD1 (6 bases). Germline V gene sequence: CDR1 MGHDK, CDR2 SYGVNS. This CDR3 comprises 12 residues. V lost 6 bases and J lost 4, with 7 bases in between. The CDR3 DNA reads as TGTGCCAGCAGGGACAGATACAATGAGCAGTTCTTC. Translating gives CASRDRYNEQFF.

CDR3 bases: TGTGCCAGCAGCTTAGGCAAAGGCTGGTCCTACGAGCAGTTCTTC. Protein product: CASSLGKGWSYEQFF. The chain links TRBV13 to TRBJ2-1; unclear D gene. The CDR3 runs 15 residues. Per germline, CDR1 PRHDT and CDR2 FYEKMQ (reference sequence). Trimming took 0 bases from V and 10 from J, leaving 16 bases between them.

The sample holds a few counts of this clonotype. This chain connects TRBV27 to TRBJ1-2, with 9 nucleotides matching TRBD1. With 5 bases clipped from V and 8 bases from J, the junction kept 6 bases outside the gene matches. This CDR3 has 13 residues. Germline lookup yields CDR1 MNHEY and CDR2 SMNVEV (reference sequence). CDR3 protein: CASSVDRGRGYTF. CDR3 DNA sequence: TGTGCCAGCAGTGTCGACAGGGGGAGAGGCTACACCTTC.

This clonotype has at least ten counts. This chain joins TRBV4-2 and TRBJ2-7; TRBD2 is a possible D gene (6 bases). Germline CDR1 reads LGHNA; CDR2 reads YNFKEQ. The germline V and J ends were trimmed by 1 base and 2 bases, with 9 bases remaining between them. The CDR3 consists of 14 residues. In DNA form, the CDR3 reads TGTGCCAGCAGCCAAGTGGAGGGGCCCTACGAGCAGTACTTC. Its protein product is CASSQVEGPYEQYF.

This clonotype has a handful of counts. The chain is built from TRBV7-2 and TRBJ2-1; no definite D call. The J call is doubtful: the DNA matches TRBJ2-7 better. The germline CDR1 and CDR2 sequences are SGHTA and FQGNSA. The CDR3 is made up of 14 amino acids. The CDR3 sequence: CASSLRRTNNEQYF. CDR3 coding DNA: TGTGCCAGCAGCTTACGGAGAACAAACAATGAGCAGTACTTC.

This chain uses TRBV14 with TRBJ2-4; 12 bases are shared with TRBD2. The J call may not be correct, given that the DNA end is closer to TRBJ2-5. Germline V gene data show CDR1 as SGHDN and CDR2 as FVKESK. The CDR3 runs to 16 residues. The CDR3 loop reads CASSQGRTSGIETQYF. In DNA form, the CDR3 reads TGTGCCAGCAGCCAAGGACGGACTAGCGGGATAGAGACCCAGTACTTC.

The chain links TRBV11-1 to TRBJ2-1, with D tentatively TRBD2 (7 bases). This CDR3 has 15 amino acids. V shed 1 base and J shed 9 bases, with 16 bases lying between them. Germline CDR1 and CDR2: SGHAT and FQDESV (reference sequence). The CDR3 DNA follows: TGTGCCAGCAGCTTAGATGGTGGGGGGGCCGCTGAGCAGTTCTTC. Translating gives CASSLDGGGAAEQFF.